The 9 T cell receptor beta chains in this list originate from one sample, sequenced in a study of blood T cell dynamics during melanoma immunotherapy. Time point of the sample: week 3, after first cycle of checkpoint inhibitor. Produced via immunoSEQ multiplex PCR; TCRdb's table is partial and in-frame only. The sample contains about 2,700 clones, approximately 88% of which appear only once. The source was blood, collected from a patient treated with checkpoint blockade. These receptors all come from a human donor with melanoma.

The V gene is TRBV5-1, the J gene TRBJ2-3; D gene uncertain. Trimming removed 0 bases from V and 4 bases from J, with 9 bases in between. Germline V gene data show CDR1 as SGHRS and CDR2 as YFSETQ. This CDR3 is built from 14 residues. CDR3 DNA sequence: TGCGCCAGCAGCTTGGAGGGCAGATCAGATACGCAGTATTTT. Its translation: CASSLEGRSDTQYF.

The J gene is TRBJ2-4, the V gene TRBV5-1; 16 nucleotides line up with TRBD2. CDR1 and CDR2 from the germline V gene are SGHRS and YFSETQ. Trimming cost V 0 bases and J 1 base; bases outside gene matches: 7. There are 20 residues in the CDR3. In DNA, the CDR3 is TGCGCCAGCAGCTTGGCAGGGACTAGCGGGAGGGTTGTGGCCAAAAACATTCAGTACTTC. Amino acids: CASSLAGTSGRVVAKNIQYF.

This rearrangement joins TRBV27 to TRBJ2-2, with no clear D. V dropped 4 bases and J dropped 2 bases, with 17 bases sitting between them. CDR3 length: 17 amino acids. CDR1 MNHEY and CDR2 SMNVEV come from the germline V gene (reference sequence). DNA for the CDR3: TGTGCCAGCAGTTACTTCACCGGCACCCTAAACACCGGGGAGCTGTTTTTT. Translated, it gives CASSYFTGTLNTGELFF.

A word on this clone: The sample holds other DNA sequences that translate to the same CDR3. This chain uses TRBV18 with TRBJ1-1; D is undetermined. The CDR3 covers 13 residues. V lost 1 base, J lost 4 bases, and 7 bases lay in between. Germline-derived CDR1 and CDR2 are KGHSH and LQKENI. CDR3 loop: CASSPQGGTEAFF. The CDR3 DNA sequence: TGTGCCAGCTCACCACAGGGAGGCACTGAAGCTTTCTTT.

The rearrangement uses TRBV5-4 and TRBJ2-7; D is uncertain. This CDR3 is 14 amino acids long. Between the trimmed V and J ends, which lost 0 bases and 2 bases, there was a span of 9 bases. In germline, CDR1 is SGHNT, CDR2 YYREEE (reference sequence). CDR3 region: CASSLADRPYEQYF. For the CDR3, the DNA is TGTGCCAGCAGCTTGGCGGACCGCCCCTACGAGCAGTACTTC. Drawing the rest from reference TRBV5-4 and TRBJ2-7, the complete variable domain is ETGVTQSPTHLIKTRGQQVTLRCSSQSGHNTVSWYQQALGQGPQFIFQYYREEENGRGNFPPRFSGLQFPNYSSELNVNALELDDSALYLCASSLADRPYEQYFGPGTRLTVT.

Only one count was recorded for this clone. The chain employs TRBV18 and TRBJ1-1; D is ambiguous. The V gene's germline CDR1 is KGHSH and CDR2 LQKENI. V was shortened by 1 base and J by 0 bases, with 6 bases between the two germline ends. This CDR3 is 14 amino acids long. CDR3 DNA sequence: TGTGCCAGCTCACCACGATCGATGAACACTGAAGCTTTCTTT. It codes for CASSPRSMNTEAFF.

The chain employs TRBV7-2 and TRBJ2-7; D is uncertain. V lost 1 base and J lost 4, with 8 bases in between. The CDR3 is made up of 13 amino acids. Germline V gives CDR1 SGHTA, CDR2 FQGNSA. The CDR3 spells CASSLGRLYEQYF. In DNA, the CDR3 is TGTGCCAGCAGCTTAGGACGGCTGTACGAGCAGTACTTC.

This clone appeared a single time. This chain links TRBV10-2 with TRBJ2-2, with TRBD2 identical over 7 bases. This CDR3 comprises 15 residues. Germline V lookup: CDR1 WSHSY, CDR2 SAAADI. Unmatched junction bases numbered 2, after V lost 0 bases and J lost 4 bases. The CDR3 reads CASSESGTTTGELFF. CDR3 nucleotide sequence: TGCGCCAGCAGTGAGTCGGGGACTACCACCGGGGAGCTGTTTTTT.

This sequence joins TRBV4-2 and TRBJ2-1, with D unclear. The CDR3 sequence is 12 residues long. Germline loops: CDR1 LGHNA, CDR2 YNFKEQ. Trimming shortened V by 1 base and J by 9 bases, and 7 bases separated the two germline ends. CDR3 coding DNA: TGTGCCAGCAGCCAAGGAAGTAGTGAGCAGTTCTTC. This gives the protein CASSQGSSEQFF.